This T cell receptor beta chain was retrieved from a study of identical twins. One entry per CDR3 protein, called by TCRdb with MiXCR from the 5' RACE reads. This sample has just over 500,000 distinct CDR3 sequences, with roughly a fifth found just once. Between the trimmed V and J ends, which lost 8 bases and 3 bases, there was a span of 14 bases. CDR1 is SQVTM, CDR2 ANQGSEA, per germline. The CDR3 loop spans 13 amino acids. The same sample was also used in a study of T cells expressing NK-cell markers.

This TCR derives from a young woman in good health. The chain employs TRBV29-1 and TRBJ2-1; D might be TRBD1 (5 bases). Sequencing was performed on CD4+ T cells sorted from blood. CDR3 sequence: CSSSDRFYNEQFF. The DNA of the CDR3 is TGCAGCTCCTCCGACAGATTCTACAATGAGCAGTTCTTC.